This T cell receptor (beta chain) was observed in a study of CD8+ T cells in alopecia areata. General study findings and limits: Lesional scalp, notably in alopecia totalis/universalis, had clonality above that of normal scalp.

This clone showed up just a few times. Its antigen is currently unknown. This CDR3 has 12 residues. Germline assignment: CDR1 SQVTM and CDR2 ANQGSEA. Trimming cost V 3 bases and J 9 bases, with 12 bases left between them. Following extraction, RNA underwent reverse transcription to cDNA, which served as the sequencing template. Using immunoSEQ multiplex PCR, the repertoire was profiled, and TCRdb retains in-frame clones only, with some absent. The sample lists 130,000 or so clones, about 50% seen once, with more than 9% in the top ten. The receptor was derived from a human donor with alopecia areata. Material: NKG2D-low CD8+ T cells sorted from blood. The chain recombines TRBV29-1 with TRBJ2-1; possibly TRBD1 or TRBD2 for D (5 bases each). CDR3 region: CSVEGESAEQFF. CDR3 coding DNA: TGCAGCGTTGAGGGGGAGTCGGCTGAGCAGTTCTTC.